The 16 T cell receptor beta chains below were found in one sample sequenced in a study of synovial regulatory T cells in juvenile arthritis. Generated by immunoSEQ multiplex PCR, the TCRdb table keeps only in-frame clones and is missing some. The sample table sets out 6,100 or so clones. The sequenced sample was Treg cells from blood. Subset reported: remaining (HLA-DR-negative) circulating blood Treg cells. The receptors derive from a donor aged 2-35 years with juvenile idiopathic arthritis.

CDR3 amino acids: CASSQRTGIPSGYTF. V is TRBV4-1 and J is TRBJ1-2; TCRdb gives TRBD1 as the D gene, but with no DNA this cannot be confirmed. Germline CDR1 is MGHRA and CDR2 is YSYEKL. This CDR3 has 15 amino acids. Only the protein is available.

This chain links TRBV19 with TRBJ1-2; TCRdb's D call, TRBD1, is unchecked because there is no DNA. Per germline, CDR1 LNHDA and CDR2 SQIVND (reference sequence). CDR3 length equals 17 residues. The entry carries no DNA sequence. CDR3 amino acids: CASSTGTGGDSWKGYTF.

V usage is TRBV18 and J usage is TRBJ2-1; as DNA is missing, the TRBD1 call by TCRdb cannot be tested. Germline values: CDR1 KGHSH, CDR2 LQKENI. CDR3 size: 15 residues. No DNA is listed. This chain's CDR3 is CASSPVWTGENEQFF.

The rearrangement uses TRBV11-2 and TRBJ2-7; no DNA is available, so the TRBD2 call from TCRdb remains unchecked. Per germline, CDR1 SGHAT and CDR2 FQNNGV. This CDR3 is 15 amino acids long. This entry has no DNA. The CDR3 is CASSLEVSVSYEQYF.

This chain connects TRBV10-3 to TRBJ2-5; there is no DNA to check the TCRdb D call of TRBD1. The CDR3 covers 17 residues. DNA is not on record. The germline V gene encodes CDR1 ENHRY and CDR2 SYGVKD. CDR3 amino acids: CAISEALPGGLEATQYF.

CDR3 in amino acids: CASSSPRPRLAGEIDTQYF. The chain recombines TRBV11-2 with TRBJ2-3; the TCRdb call, TRBD2, lacks DNA for checking. CDR1 is SGHAT, CDR2 FQNNGV, per germline. The CDR3 contains 19 residues. The record lacks a DNA sequence.

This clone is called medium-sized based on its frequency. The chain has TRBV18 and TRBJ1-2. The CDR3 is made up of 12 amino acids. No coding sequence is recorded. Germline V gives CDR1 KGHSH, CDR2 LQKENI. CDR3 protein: CASSPGNYGYTF.

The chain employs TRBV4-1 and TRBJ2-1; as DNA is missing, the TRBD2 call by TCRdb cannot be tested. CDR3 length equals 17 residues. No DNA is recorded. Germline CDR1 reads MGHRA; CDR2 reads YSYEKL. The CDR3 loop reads CASSQDPLAGLYNEQFF.

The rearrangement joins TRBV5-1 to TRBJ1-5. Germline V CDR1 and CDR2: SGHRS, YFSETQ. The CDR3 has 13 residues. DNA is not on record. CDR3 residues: CASSLGTNQPQHF.

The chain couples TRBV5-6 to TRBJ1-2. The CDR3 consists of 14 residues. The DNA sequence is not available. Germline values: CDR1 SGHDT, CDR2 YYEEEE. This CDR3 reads CASSNDLGIGGYTF.

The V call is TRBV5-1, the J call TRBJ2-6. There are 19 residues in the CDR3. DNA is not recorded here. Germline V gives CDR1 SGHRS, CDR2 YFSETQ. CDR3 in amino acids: CASSIHGTRAPSGANVLTF.

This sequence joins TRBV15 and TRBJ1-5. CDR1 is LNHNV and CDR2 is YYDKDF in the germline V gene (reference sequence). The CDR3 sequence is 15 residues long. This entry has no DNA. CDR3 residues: CATSRDRADNQPQHF.

The CDR3 sequence is CASSPRTNEKLFF. The chain combines TRBV19 with TRBJ1-4. The CDR3 extends over 13 amino acids. No DNA appears here. Germline CDR1 LNHDA, CDR2 SQIVND (reference sequence).

CDR3 in amino acids: CASRCRDSPYEQYF. V is TRBV12-2 and J is TRBJ2-7; TCRdb indicates TRBD1, and absent DNA this call remains unverified. TRBV12-2 is given as a pseudogene. The CDR3 runs 14 residues. Nucleotide data are not available.

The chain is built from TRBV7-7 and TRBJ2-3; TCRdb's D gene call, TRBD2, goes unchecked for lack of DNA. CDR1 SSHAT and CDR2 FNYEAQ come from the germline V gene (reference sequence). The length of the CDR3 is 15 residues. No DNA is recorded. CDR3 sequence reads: CASSFGSAGSDTQYF.

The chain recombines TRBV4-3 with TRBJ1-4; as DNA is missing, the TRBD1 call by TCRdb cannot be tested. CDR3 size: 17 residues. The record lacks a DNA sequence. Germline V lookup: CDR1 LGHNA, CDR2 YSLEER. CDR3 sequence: CASSQDPRVKGNEKLFF.